In this sample, the clone carrying this T cell receptor (beta chain) turned up a few times. The target antigen is unknown. The source of the sample is a study of CD8 T cell repertoires and HIV-1 epitope variants. Study in general: Epitopes were three Gag families plus Nef HW9 and YT9.

Germline CDR1 and CDR2: LGHNA and YSLEER. The CDR3 is 15 amino acids. Trimming cost V 6 bases and J 4 bases, with 15 bases left between them. The assay was immunoSEQ multiplex PCR, and TCRdb's table has in-frame clones only and misses some. The table records roughly 5,800 clones, approximately 73% of them present only once. The sample was cultured CD8+ T cells derived from PBMCs. This TCR was sampled from a male donor with HIV. The chain couples TRBV4-3 to TRBJ1-4; no reliable D call. The chain's CDR3 is CASSSFEAGNEKLFF. The CDR3 DNA is TGCGCCAGCAGTTCCTTCGAGGCTGGTAATGAAAAACTGTTTTTT.